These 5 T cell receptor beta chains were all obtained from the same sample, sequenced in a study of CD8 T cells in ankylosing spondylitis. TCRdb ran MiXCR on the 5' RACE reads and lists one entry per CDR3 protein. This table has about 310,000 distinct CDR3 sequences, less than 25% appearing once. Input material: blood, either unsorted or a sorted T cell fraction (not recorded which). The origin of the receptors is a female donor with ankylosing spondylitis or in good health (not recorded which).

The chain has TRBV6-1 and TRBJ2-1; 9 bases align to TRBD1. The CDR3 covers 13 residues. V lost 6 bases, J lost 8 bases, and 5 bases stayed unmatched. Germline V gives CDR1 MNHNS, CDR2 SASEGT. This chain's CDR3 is CASSRDRVYEQFF. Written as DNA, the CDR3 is TGTGCCAGCAGCCGGGACAGGGTCTATGAGCAGTTCTTC.

CDR3 residues: CASSRAGRFVLWSYTF. In DNA form, the CDR3 reads TGTGCCAGCAGTAGGGCAGGGAGATTTGTTCTATGGAGCTACACCTTC. J is TRBJ1-2 and V is TRBV2, with a tentative D call TRBD1 (5 bases). Trimming took 5 bases from V and 9 from J, leaving 25 bases between them. CDR1 SNHLY and CDR2 FYNNEI come from the germline V gene. The CDR3 spans 16 residues.

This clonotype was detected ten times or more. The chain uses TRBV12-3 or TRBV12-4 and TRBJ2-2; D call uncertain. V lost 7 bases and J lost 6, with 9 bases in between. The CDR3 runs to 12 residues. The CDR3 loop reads CASIFQAGELFF. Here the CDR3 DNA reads TGTGCCAGCATCTTTCAGGCCGGGGAGCTGTTTTTT.

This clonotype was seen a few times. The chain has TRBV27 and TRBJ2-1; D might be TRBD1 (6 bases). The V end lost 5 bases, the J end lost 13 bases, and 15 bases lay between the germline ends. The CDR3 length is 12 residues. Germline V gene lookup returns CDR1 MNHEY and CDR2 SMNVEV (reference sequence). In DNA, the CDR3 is TGTGCCAGCAGTCGGAGCCGGGACAAACAGTTCTTC. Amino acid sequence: CASSRSRDKQFF.

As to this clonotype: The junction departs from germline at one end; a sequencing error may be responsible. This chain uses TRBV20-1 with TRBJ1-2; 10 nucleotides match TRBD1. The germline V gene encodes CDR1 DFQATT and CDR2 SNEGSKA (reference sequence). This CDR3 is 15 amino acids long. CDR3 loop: CNARARQGADGGYTF. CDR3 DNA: TGCAATGCTAGAGCCAGACAGGGGGCTGACGGTGGCTACACCTTC.